The 24 T cell receptor beta chains listed next were all sequenced from one sample in a study of regulatory T cells in long-lasting Graves disease. iRepertoire HTBI primers and Arm-PCR of CDR3 regions built TCR beta libraries. Using its own MiXCR run on the multiplex PCR reads, TCRdb lists one record per CDR3 protein. In the table there are more than 350,000 distinct CDR3 sequences, 21% of which are singletons. The time point is: persistent/refractory GD, antithyroid drugs over 5 years with positive TRAb. The TCR library was made from RNA that had been extracted from PBMCs in TRIzol. The sequencing used peripheral blood mononuclear cells (PBMCs), collected when the disease was refractory, from a patient treated with antithyroid drugs. These TCRs come from a female donor with Graves disease.

The J gene is TRBJ2-4, the V gene TRBV19, with D unresolved. Germline loops: CDR1 LNHDA, CDR2 SQIVND (reference sequence). V was pared by 7 bases and J by 0 bases, with 7 bases between. The CDR3 has 13 residues. CDR3 residues: CASTDLAKNIQYF. The CDR3 DNA sequence: TGTGCCAGTACAGACTTAGCCAAAAACATTCAGTACTTC.

In its sample, this clonotype was seen a few times. CDR3 sequence: CASRFFRGLAGDETQYF. Here the CDR3 DNA reads TGTGCCAGCAGATTTTTTCGGGGTTTAGCGGGAGATGAGACCCAGTACTTC. The rearrangement joins TRBV12-3 or TRBV12-4 to TRBJ2-5, with 9 bases matching TRBD2. Trimming cost V 6 bases and J 5 bases; bases outside gene matches: 16. The CDR3 has 17 amino acids.

The chain joins TRBV27 to TRBJ2-7, with D tentatively TRBD1 or TRBD2 (7 bases each). Germline V gives CDR1 MNHEY, CDR2 SMNVEV (reference sequence). V was clipped by 3 bases and J by 4 bases, with 19 bases between them. The CDR3 has 16 amino acids. This CDR3 is CASSLTGQGGKYEQYF. The CDR3 coding sequence is TGTGCCAGCAGTTTGACGGGGCAGGGGGGGAAATACGAGCAGTACTTC.

In its sample, this clonotype was seen many times. The chain joins TRBV7-9 to TRBJ1-1, with a weak D call TRBD1 (6 bases). Germline CDR1 reads SEHNR; CDR2 reads FQNEAQ (reference sequence). The CDR3 length is 14 residues. V was cut by 5 bases and J by 1 base, with 11 bases left in between. CDR3 coding DNA: TGTGCCAGCAGCGCAGACAGGCGGAACACTGAAGCTTTCTTT. Protein: CASSADRRNTEAFF. The full variable domain, rest sourced from reference TRBV7-9 and TRBJ1-1, is DTGVSQNPRHKITKRGQNVTFRCDPISEHNRLYWYRQTLGQGPEFLTYFQNEAQLEKSRLLSDRFSAERPKGSFSTLEIQRTEQGDSAMYLCASSADRRNTEAFFGQGTRLTVV.

The chain combines TRBV6-1 with TRBJ2-3; 14 bases fit TRBD2. From germline, CDR1 is MNHNS and CDR2 SASEGT. Trimming cost V 3 bases and J 4 bases; bases outside gene matches: 6. The CDR3 contains 17 residues. The CDR3: CASSEGLAGVISDTQYF. CDR3 DNA sequence: TGTGCCAGCAGTGAGGGACTAGCGGGAGTGATATCAGATACGCAGTATTTT.

The J gene is TRBJ1-3, the V gene TRBV28, with TRBD1 identical over 9 bases. Germline V lookup: CDR1 MDHEN, CDR2 SYDVKM. CDR3 length: 15 amino acids. V dropped 7 bases and J dropped 3; count of bases not matched to a gene: 7. The CDR3 reads CASTARDRVGNTIYF. DNA for the CDR3: TGTGCCAGCACCGCACGGGACAGGGTTGGAAACACCATATATTTT. Variable domain in full (rest from reference TRBV28 and TRBJ1-3): DVKVTQSSRYLVKRTGEKVFLECVQDMDHENMFWYRQDPGLGLRLIYFSYDVKMKEKGDIPEGYSVSREKKERFSLILESASTNQTSMYLCASTARDRVGNTIYFGEGSWLTVV.

This clonotype was seen a single time. Since a much larger clone is just one base distant, this may be a read error. The chain links TRBV11-2 to TRBJ2-1, with 13 nucleotides matching TRBD2. The CDR3 length is 16 residues. Germline CDR1 reads SGHAT; CDR2 reads FQNNGV. J gave up 10 bases and V 5 bases, and 11 bases lay outside the gene matches. DNA of the CDR3: TGTGCCAGCAGCCCGCAAACTAGCGGGAGGGGAGTCGAGCAGTTCTTC. Its translation: CASSPQTSGRGVEQFF.

The V gene is TRBV20-1, the J gene TRBJ2-7, with 8 bases matching TRBD2. The CDR3 loop spans 19 amino acids. Germline CDR1 reads DFQATT; CDR2 reads SNEGSKA (reference sequence). With 0 bases clipped from V and 6 bases from J, the junction kept 22 bases outside the gene matches. CDR3 region: CSARDVSGLRGGGAVEQYF. The CDR3 nucleotides are TGCAGTGCTAGAGACGTCTCTGGCCTCCGGGGGGGGGGCGCGGTCGAGCAGTACTTC.

This clonotype was counted many times. For the CDR3, the DNA is TGTGCCAGTACGGAAATAGGGGCAACTGAAGCTTTCTTT. It specifies CASTEIGATEAFF. This chain uses TRBV19 with TRBJ1-1, with D perhaps TRBD1 (5 bases). CDR1 is LNHDA and CDR2 is SQIVND in the germline V gene (reference sequence). The germline V and J ends were trimmed by 7 bases and 5 bases, with 14 bases remaining between them. The CDR3 consists of 13 residues.

CDR3 amino acids: CASSVVSPNEKLFF. DNA for the CDR3: TGTGCCAGCAGCGTAGTGTCACCTAATGAAAAACTGTTTTTT. The V gene is TRBV9, the J gene TRBJ1-4; no clear D gene. The ends were cut back, 0 bases at V and 3 bases at J, with 6 bases in the middle. Germline CDR1 and CDR2: SGDLS and YYNGEE. The CDR3 is made up of 14 amino acids.

This clonotype was observed many times. This chain joins TRBV10-3 and TRBJ2-5; D gene unclear. The CDR3 has 15 residues. The ends were cut back, 3 bases at V and 0 bases at J, with 11 bases in the middle. CDR1 is ENHRY and CDR2 is SYGVKD in the germline V gene. In DNA, the CDR3 is TGTGCCATCAGTGACCGGACGGATTACCAAGAGACCCAGTACTTC. This codes for CAISDRTDYQETQYF.

The chain joins TRBV19 to TRBJ1-5; D uncertain. The V and J ends lost 4 bases and 0 bases respectively, with 13 bases between them. Germline V gene sequence: CDR1 LNHDA, CDR2 SQIVND (reference sequence). The CDR3 is made up of 16 amino acids. CDR3 region: CASSTQKGYSNQPQHF. CDR3 bases: TGTGCCAGTAGTACTCAAAAGGGATATAGCAATCAGCCCCAGCATTTT.

This clonotype was recorded many times. The V call is TRBV7-8, the J call TRBJ2-5; D remains unclear. The J call may be incorrect, as the DNA end agrees better with TRBJ2-7. CDR1 is SGHVS, CDR2 FQNEAQ, per germline. There are 14 residues in the CDR3. The CDR3 sequence is CASSLPPVGHEQYF. In nucleotides, the CDR3 is TGTGCCAGCAGCCTCCCGCCTGTGGGCCACGAGCAGTACTTC.

The table lists this clonotype with many counts. The CDR3 here is CASRASQDSPLHF. The CDR3 region has the DNA TGTGCCAGCAGGGCATCGCAGGATTCACCCCTCCACTTT. V gene TRBV6-1 combines with J gene TRBJ1-6; no clear D. Between the trimmed V and J ends, which lost 6 bases and 8 bases, there was a span of 11 bases. The CDR3 is 13 residues long. CDR1 is MNHNS, CDR2 SASEGT, per germline.

There are many counts of this clonotype. V gene TRBV28 combines with J gene TRBJ1-2; TRBD1 might be the D (5 bases). This CDR3 spans 11 amino acids. Germline CDR1 MDHEN, CDR2 SYDVKM. V was trimmed by 6 bases and J by 5 bases, leaving 7 bases between them. The CDR3 DNA reads TGTGCCAGCAGCAGACAGTATGGCTACACCTTC. Its translation: CASSRQYGYTF.

The sample holds many counts of this clonotype. The rearrangement joins TRBV2 to TRBJ1-6; D may be TRBD1 (6 bases). Germline V gene sequence: CDR1 SNHLY, CDR2 FYNNEI. This CDR3 region has 15 residues. Deletions cut 6 bases from V and 10 bases from J, with 19 bases between. The CDR3 region has the DNA TGTGCCAGCAGGGATCGACAGGACCCGGGCTCACCCCTCCACTTT. Its protein product is CASRDRQDPGSPLHF. The whole variable domain, remainder taken from reference TRBV2 and TRBJ1-6, is EPEVTQTPSHQVTQMGQEVILRCVPISNHLYFYWYRQILGQKVEFLVSFYNNEISEKSEIFDDQFSVERPDGSNFTLKIRSTKLEDSAMYFCASRDRQDPGSPLHFGNGTRLTVT.

As to this clonotype: A far more abundant clone sits one base away, making this likely a read error. The chain employs TRBV27 and TRBJ1-5; 11 bases agree with TRBD1. Germline loops: CDR1 MNHEY, CDR2 SMNVEV (reference sequence). The CDR3 has 15 residues. This chain's CDR3 is CASRGGQGVNQPRHF. For the CDR3, the DNA is TGTGCCAGCAGAGGGGGACAGGGGGTAAATCAGCCCCGGCATTTT.

Regarding this clonotype: A single base separates this from a much larger clone, so it may be a read error. The V and J genes are TRBV6-4 and TRBJ1-1, with 9 nucleotides matching TRBD1. The germline V gene encodes CDR1 MRHNA and CDR2 SNTAGT. Trimming removed 5 bases from V and 3 bases from J; junction bases left unmatched: 7. This CDR3 is 15 amino acids long. CDR3 loop: CASSPTRTGDTEAFF. The CDR3 DNA sequence: TGTGCCAGCAGTCCAACCCGGACAGGGGACACTGAAGCTTTCTTT.

This clonotype was recorded at least ten times. The V and J genes are TRBV28 and TRBJ1-5, with a tentative D call TRBD1 (6 bases). The CDR3 has 14 residues. Looked up from germline, CDR1 is MDHEN and CDR2 is SYDVKM. V was trimmed by 5 bases and J by 7 bases, leaving 15 bases between them. The CDR3 protein is CASSPRGVLQPQHF. The CDR3 DNA reads TGTGCCAGCAGTCCTAGGGGGGTCCTACAGCCCCAGCATTTT.

The table lists this clonotype with many counts. The chain joins TRBV10-3 to TRBJ1-6, with no clear D. Germline assignment: CDR1 ENHRY and CDR2 SYGVKD. This CDR3 has 14 amino acids. V lost 6 bases and J 8 bases, leaving 14 bases between the germline ends. CDR3 sequence (DNA): TGTGCCATCAGACGGGAAGCTAGGGATTCACCCCTCCACTTT. Translating gives CAIRREARDSPLHF.

The genes are TRBV30 and TRBJ1-1; the D is unclear. V lost 0 bases, J lost 2 bases, and 10 bases lay in between. Per germline, CDR1 GTSNPN and CDR2 SVGIG (reference sequence). The CDR3 sequence is 14 residues long. The CDR3 bases are TGTGCCTGGAGTGTCGTACCGCCAAACACTGAAGCTTTCTTT. This gives the protein CAWSVVPPNTEAFF.

V is TRBV28 and J is TRBJ1-5; TRBD1 is a possible D gene (5 bases). This CDR3 spans 17 amino acids. The germline V gene encodes CDR1 MDHEN and CDR2 SYDVKM. The V end was cut by 1 base, the J end by 1 base, with 14 bases between. In nucleotides, the CDR3 is TGTGCCAGCAGTTTATCTATTCGGGACGCAAGCAATCAGCCCCAGCATTTT. It yields the protein CASSLSIRDASNQPQHF.

This clonotype was recorded a few times. This chain uses TRBV3-1 with TRBJ1-1; weak D call: TRBD1 (5 bases). Germline loops: CDR1 LGHDT, CDR2 YNNKEL (reference sequence). The CDR3 loop spans 18 amino acids. The V end was cut by 0 bases, the J end by 1 base, with 18 bases between. CDR3 protein: CASSQERGSGRKNTEAFF. CDR3 DNA sequence: TGTGCCAGCAGCCAAGAGCGGGGGTCGGGACGGAAGAACACTGAAGCTTTCTTT.

The gene calls are TRBV4-1 and TRBJ1-2; no clear D. Germline values: CDR1 MGHRA, CDR2 YSYEKL. This CDR3 comprises 16 residues. Between the trimmed V and J ends, which lost 1 base and 1 base, there was a span of 13 bases. CDR3: CASSQVGYSDNYGYTF. DNA of the CDR3: TGCGCCAGCAGCCAAGTGGGGTACAGCGATAACTATGGCTACACCTTC.